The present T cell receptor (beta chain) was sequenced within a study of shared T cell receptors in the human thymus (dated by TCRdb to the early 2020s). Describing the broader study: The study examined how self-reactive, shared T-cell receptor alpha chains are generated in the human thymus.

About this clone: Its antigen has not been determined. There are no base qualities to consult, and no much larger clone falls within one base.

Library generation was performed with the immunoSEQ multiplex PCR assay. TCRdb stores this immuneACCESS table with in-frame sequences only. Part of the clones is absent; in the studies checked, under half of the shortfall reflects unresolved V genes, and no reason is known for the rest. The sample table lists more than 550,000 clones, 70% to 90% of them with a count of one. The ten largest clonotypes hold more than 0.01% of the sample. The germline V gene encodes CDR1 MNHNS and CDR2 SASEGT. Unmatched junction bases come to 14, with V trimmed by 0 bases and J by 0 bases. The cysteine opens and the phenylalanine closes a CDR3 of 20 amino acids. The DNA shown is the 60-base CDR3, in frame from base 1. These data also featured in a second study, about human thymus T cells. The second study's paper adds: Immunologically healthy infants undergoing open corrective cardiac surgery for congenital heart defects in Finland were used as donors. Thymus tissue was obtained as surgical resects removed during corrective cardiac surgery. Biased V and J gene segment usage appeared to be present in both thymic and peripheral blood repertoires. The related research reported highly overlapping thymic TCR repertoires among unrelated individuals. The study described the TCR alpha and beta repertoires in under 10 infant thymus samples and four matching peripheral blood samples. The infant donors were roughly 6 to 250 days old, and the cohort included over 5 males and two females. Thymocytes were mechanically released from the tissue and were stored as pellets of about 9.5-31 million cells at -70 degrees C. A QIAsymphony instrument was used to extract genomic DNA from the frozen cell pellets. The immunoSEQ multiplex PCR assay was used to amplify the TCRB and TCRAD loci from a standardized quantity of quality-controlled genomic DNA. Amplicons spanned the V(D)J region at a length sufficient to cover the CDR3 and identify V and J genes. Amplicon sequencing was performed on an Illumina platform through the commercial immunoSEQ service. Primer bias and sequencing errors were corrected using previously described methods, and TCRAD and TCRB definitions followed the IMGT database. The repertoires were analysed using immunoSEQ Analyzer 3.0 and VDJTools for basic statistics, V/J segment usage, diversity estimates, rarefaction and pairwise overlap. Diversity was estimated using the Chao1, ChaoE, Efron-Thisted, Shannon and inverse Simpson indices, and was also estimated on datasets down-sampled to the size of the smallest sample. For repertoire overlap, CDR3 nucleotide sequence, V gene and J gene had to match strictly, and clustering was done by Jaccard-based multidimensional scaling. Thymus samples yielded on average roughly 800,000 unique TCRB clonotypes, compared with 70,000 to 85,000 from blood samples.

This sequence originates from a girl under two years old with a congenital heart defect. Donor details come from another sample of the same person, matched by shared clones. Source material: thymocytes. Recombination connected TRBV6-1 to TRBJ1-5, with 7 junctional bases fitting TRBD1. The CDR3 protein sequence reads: CASSEALWDRIFYSNQPQHF. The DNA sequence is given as TGTGCCAGCAGTGAAGCGCTTTGGGACAGAATATTCTATAGCAATCAGCCCCAGCATTTT.